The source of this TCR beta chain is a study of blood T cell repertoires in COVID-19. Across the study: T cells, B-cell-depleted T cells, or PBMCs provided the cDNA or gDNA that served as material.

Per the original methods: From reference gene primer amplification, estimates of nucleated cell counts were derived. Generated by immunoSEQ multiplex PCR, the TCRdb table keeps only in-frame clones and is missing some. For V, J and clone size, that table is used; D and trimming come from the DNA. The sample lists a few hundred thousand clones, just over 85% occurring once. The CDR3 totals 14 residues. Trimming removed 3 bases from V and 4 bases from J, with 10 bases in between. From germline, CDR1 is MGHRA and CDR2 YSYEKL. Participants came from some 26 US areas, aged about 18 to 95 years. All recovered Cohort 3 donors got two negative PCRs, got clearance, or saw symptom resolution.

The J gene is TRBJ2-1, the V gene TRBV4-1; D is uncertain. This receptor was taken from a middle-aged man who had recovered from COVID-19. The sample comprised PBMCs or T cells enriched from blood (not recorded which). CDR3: CASSQHDTYNEQFF. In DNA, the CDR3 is TGCGCCAGCAGCCAGCACGACACGTACAATGAGCAGTTCTTC.